This T cell receptor (beta chain) appears in the sequencing data of a study of T-cell memory formation after mild COVID-19. Unmatched junction bases numbered 5, after V lost 4 bases and J lost 3 bases. Germline loops: CDR1 KGHSH, CDR2 LQKENI. The CDR3 spans 15 residues. TCRdb re-called the 5' RACE reads with MiXCR, one entry per CDR3 protein. Seen here are around 140,000 distinct CDR3 sequences, roughly 19% observed once, and the top ten hold around 2%. The sequencing sample was made of PBMCs or a T cell subset sorted from them (not recorded which). The chain has TRBV18 and TRBJ2-7; 11 positions match TRBD1. The source of this sequence is an adult woman who had mild COVID-19 (a few samples of this study predate the infection). Cell type and time point are not known. CDR3 sequence: CASSRGTGGDYEQYF. CDR3 sequence (DNA): TGTGCCAGCTCACGGGGGACAGGGGGTGACTACGAGCAGTACTTC.